This T cell receptor beta chain came from a study of cytomegalovirus exposure and HLA in healthy donors. Study-wide background: Under 85% of several hundred genotyped donors fell in the Caucasian-associated ancestry cluster.

At collection, donors were nominally healthy, but unrecorded immune exposures were probable. The primer mix had 60 Vbeta and 13 Jbeta primers. Original analysis: In a later analysis, 75 million to 95 million unique TCR beta chains included roughly 11 million shared by two or more donors. Sequencing used immunoSEQ multiplex PCR; TCRdb keeps in-frame clones, though not all of them. For V, J and clone size, that table is used; D and trimming come from the DNA. This table holds over 50,000 clones, more than 70% found once. V lost 5 bases and J 6 bases, leaving 14 bases between the germline ends. The CDR3 loop spans 14 amino acids. Germline V gives CDR1 SEHNR, CDR2 FQNEAQ (reference sequence).

The sequencing sample was made of PBMCs. The TCR sequence derives from a middle-aged man in good health and CMV-seropositive. The genes are TRBV7-9 and TRBJ1-5; TRBD1 might be the D (5 bases). The CDR3 sequence: CASSQGGVGQPQHF. CDR3 sequence (DNA): TGTGCCAGCAGCCAGGGTGGAGTTGGTCAGCCCCAGCATTTT. Drawing the rest from reference TRBV7-9 and TRBJ1-5, the complete variable domain is DTGVSQNPRHKITKRGQNVTFRCDPISEHNRLYWYRQTLGQGPEFLTYFQNEAQLEKSRLLSDRFSAERPKGSFSTLEIQRTEQGDSAMYLCASSQGGVGQPQHFGDGTRLSIL.